Following are 12 T cell receptor beta chains from one sample sequenced in a study of shared T cell receptors in the human thymus. The table came from immunoSEQ multiplex PCR; TCRdb's copy has only in-frame clones and leaves some out. This table holds approximately 490,000 clones, about four fifths found once. This sample was also put to use in a study of human thymus T cells.

Sequences were obtained from thymocytes. The receptors come from a boy in the first two years of life with a congenital heart defect.

The chain carries TRBV4-3 and TRBJ2-7; 12 bases map to TRBD2. Germline V gene data show CDR1 as LGHNA and CDR2 as YSLEER. V lost 0 bases and J lost 3; bases outside the gene matches: 18. The CDR3 is 21 residues long. CDR3 DNA: TGCGCCAGCAGCCAAGAGATTGGACCTAGCGGGAGGGCCGGGGAGGTCTACGAGCAGTACTTC. It yields the protein CASSQEIGPSGRAGEVYEQYF.

The V and J genes are TRBV7-3 and TRBJ2-2; tentatively, D is TRBD1 (5 bases). The CDR3 is made up of 19 amino acids. Germline CDR1 reads SGHTA; CDR2 reads FQGTGA. V gave up 3 bases and J gave up 7 bases, with 27 bases separating them. CDR3 in DNA: TGTGCCAGCAGCTTGTTAGGGGCATCCCCCCCCCTCGAGGTCGGGGAGCTGTTTTTT. Translating it yields CASSLLGASPPLEVGELFF.

The count of this clone is one. The chain uses TRBV28 and TRBJ1-3; D gene ambiguous. Germline V gives CDR1 MDHEN, CDR2 SYDVKM. The V and J ends lost 6 bases and 6 bases respectively, with 21 bases between them. The CDR3 contains 16 residues. The CDR3 DNA reads as TGTGCCAGCAGGCCCCTGACGCGGTCTTCGGTAAACACCATATATTTT. Encoded protein: CASRPLTRSSVNTIYF.

The chain carries TRBV7-2 and TRBJ2-3, with TRBD2 matching 14 bases. With V trimmed by 2 bases and J by 4 bases, 2 bases remained unmatched. CDR1 is SGHTA and CDR2 is FQGNSA in the germline V gene. The CDR3 is made up of 16 amino acids. CDR3 region: CASSLRTSGRSDTQYF. CDR3 coding DNA: TGTGCCAGCAGCTTAAGGACTAGCGGGAGGTCAGATACGCAGTATTTT.

The rearrangement joins TRBV25-1 to TRBJ2-7; D might be TRBD2 (7 bases). Germline V gives CDR1 MGHDK, CDR2 SYGVNS. The V gene lost 6 bases and the J gene lost 7 bases, with 22 bases spanning the gap. The CDR3 contains 15 residues. CDR3 sequence: CASRRGGIFGGEQYF. The CDR3 DNA reads TGTGCCAGCAGGAGGGGGGGGATCTTTGGAGGAGAGCAGTACTTC.

This clone was counted once. The rearrangement uses TRBV2 and TRBJ2-2; 11 bases match TRBD2. V shed 6 bases, J shed 6 bases, and the junction held 6 bases outside the gene matches. The CDR3 is 15 amino acids. Germline V CDR1 and CDR2: SNHLY, FYNNEI. The DNA for the CDR3 is TGTGCCAGCAGCTTAGCGGGAGGGCCTTCCGGGGAGCTGTTTTTT. It encodes CASSLAGGPSGELFF.

The V gene is TRBV29-1, the J gene TRBJ2-7, with TRBD1 matching over 8 bases. CDR3 length equals 12 residues. V shed 6 bases, J shed 1 base, and the junction held 2 bases outside the gene matches. Germline assignment: CDR1 SQVTM and CDR2 ANQGSEA. The CDR3 DNA sequence: TGCAGCGTACAGGGGGTTTCCTACGAGCAGTACTTC. Amino acids: CSVQGVSYEQYF.

V is TRBV25-1 and J is TRBJ1-5, with D unresolved. The V and J ends lost 0 bases and 0 bases respectively, with 9 bases between them. The CDR3 loop spans 16 amino acids. The V gene's germline CDR1 is MGHDK and CDR2 SYGVNS. The CDR3 bases are TGTGCCAGCAGTGAATATAACCGGGATAGCAATCAGCCCCAGCATTTT. It translates to CASSEYNRDSNQPQHF. Looking up the rest from reference TRBV25-1 and TRBJ1-5 gives the full variable domain: EADIYQTPRYLVIGTGKKITLECSQTMGHDKMYWYQQDPGMELHLIHYSYGVNSTEKGDLSSESTVSRIRTEHFPLTLESARPSHTSQYLCASSEYNRDSNQPQHFGDGTRLSIL.

This clone was picked up one time. The V call is TRBV25-1, the J call TRBJ1-1; no reliable D call. Trimming pared 5 bases from V and 1 base from J, leaving 8 bases between. Germline V gene sequence: CDR1 MGHDK, CDR2 SYGVNS. The CDR3 totals 13 residues. DNA of the CDR3: TGTGCCAGCAGTTGGAGGGCGAACACTGAAGCTTTCTTT. It codes for CASSWRANTEAFF.

This clone has a single count. The chain uses TRBV27 and TRBJ2-7, with 11 bases that match TRBD1. This CDR3 has 15 residues. Germline lookup yields CDR1 MNHEY and CDR2 SMNVEV (reference sequence). Unmatched junction bases numbered 5, after V lost 2 bases and J lost 5 bases. The CDR3 sequence: CASSLAGQGEDEQYF. CDR3 DNA: TGTGCCAGCAGTTTAGCGGGACAGGGGGAGGACGAGCAGTACTTC.

The V call is TRBV11-2, the J call TRBJ2-1; D remains ambiguous. The CDR3 totals 18 residues. Trimming shortened V by 0 bases and J by 10 bases, and 25 bases separated the two germline ends. Germline V gene sequence: CDR1 SGHAT, CDR2 FQNNGV. The DNA for the CDR3 is TGTGCCAGCAGCTTAGAGTATCGGTACGAGCGTGGAGTGTGGGAGCAGTTCTTC. Translation: CASSLEYRYERGVWEQFF.

The V gene is TRBV20-1, the J gene TRBJ2-7; D unresolved. Germline CDR1 DFQATT, CDR2 SNEGSKA (reference sequence). V was clipped by 6 bases and J by 5 bases, with 11 bases between them. This CDR3 contains 11 residues. The CDR3 coding sequence is TGCAGTGCCCGTTTTGGCAACGAGCAGTACTTC. This codes for CSARFGNEQYF.